This is a list of T cell receptor beta chains from one sample in a study of T-cell memory formation after mild COVID-19. TCRdb reprocessed the 5' RACE reads with MiXCR, giving one entry per CDR3 protein. This table has under 300,000 distinct CDR3 sequences, around 8% appearing once. Sequencing used PBMCs or a T cell subset sorted from them (not recorded which). The receptors were sampled from a man aged 18-30 years who had mild COVID-19 (a few samples of this study predate the infection). Cell type and time point are not known. The CDR3 runs from the conserved cysteine through the conserved F or W. Each record gives: V gene, D gene, clone size, CDR3 length, J gene, CDR3 DNA, CDR3 protein. The D gene is left open where the match is weak. Where a row states a size, it is once, few, many or the class of an expanded clone; other rows omit it.

V: TRBV7-2
D: TRBD2
size: .
length: 18
J: TRBJ2-1
DNA: TGTGCCAGCTATAGGACTAGCGGGGACACGAACTCCTACAATGAGCAGTTCTTC
CDR3: CASYRTSGDTNSYNEQFF

V: TRBV7-2
D: TRBD2
size: .
length: 18
J: TRBJ2-3
DNA: TGTGCCAGCAGCCTCCCCGCCGGGACTAGCGGTAGCACAGATACGCAGTATTTT
CDR3: CASSLPAGTSGSTDTQYF

V: TRBV4-3
D: .
size: .
length: 18
J: TRBJ2-5
DNA: TGCGCCAGCAGCCAAGATCGTTTGAAGGGACCGTACCAAGAGACCCAGTACTTC
CDR3: CASSQDRLKGPYQETQYF

V: TRBV11-2
D: .
size: .
length: 13
J: TRBJ2-5
DNA: TGTGCCAGCAGCCCGGGGGACCGAGGGACCCAGTACTTC
CDR3: CASSPGDRGTQYF

V: TRBV7-2
D: .
size: .
length: 14
J: TRBJ1-2
DNA: TGTGCCAGCAGCCCAACAGGGAGAGACTATGGCTACACCTTC
CDR3: CASSPTGRDYGYTF

V: TRBV2
D: .
size: .
length: 13
J: TRBJ1-4
DNA: TGTGCCACCAGGTTCCCAACTAATGAAAAACTGTTTTTT
CDR3: CATRFPTNEKLFF

V: TRBV5-5
D: TRBD1
size: .
length: 16
J: TRBJ1-5
DNA: TGTGCCAGCAGCGCCGGGACAGGGGGTTACAATCAGCCCCAGCATTTT
CDR3: CASSAGTGGYNQPQHF

V: TRBV20-1
D: TRBD1
size: .
length: 13
J: TRBJ2-3
DNA: TGCAGTGCTACGGACAGGGATACAGATACGCAGTATTTT
CDR3: CSATDRDTDTQYF

V: TRBV24-1
D: .
size: .
length: 14
J: TRBJ2-2
DNA: TGTGCCACCAGTGATTTTCAGGCCACCGGGGAGCTGTTTTTT
CDR3: CATSDFQATGELFF

V: TRBV28
D: .
size: .
length: 13
J: TRBJ1-2
DNA: TGTGCCAGCAGCTTTTCGGGGGGTCATGGCTACACCTTC
CDR3: CASSFSGGHGYTF

V: TRBV7-2
D: .
size: many
length: 17
J: TRBJ2-4
DNA: TGTGCCAGCAGCGCTCTGGACAGCCTTGTAGGCAAAAACATTCAGTACTTC
CDR3: CASSALDSLVGKNIQYF

V: TRBV7-9
D: TRBD1
size: many
length: 14
J: TRBJ2-5
DNA: TGTGCCAGCAGCTTGACAGGGTACCAAGAGACCCAGTACTTC
CDR3: CASSLTGYQETQYF

V: TRBV14
D: TRBD2
size: many
length: 15
J: TRBJ2-7
DNA: TGTGCCAGCAGCGGTCCCGCAAGCGGGGGGGCCGAGCAGTACTTC
CDR3: CASSGPASGGAEQYF

V: TRBV4-1
D: .
size: few
length: 17
J: TRBJ2-7
DNA: TGCGCCAGCAGCCAAGGCCCCACCAGTTCTAGCTCCTACGAGCAGTACTTC
CDR3: CASSQGPTSSSSYEQYF

V: TRBV5-5
D: TRBD1
size: many
length: 16
J: TRBJ2-3
DNA: TGTGCCAGCAACTCACCGGGACAGGGTTGGTCAGATACGCAGTATTTT
CDR3: CASNSPGQGWSDTQYF

V: TRBV12-3/TRBV12-4
D: TRBD1
size: many
length: 19
J: TRBJ2-6
DNA: TGTGCCAGCAGTTTAGTGAACAACAGGGGGCGACGTGGGGCCAACGTCCTGACTTTC
CDR3: CASSLVNNRGRRGANVLTF

V: TRBV7-2
D: TRBD2
size: few
length: 17
J: TRBJ2-5
DNA: TGTGCCAGCAGCTTCGCCGGACTAGCGGGGGGAATAGAGACCCAGTACTTC
CDR3: CASSFAGLAGGIETQYF

V: TRBV20-1
D: .
size: .
length: 9
J: TRBJ1-2
DNA: TGCAGTGTTCAGGGGGGCTACACCTTC
CDR3: CSVQGGYTF

V: TRBV9
D: .
size: .
length: 14
J: TRBJ1-1
DNA: TGTGCCAGCAGCGTAGACGAGGGGCACGCTGAAGCTTTCTTT
CDR3: CASSVDEGHAEAFF

V: TRBV20-1
D: .
size: few
length: 14
J: TRBJ1-6
DNA: TGCAGTGCTAGAGATCTAGGGACTAATTCACCCCTCCACTTT
CDR3: CSARDLGTNSPLHF

V: TRBV7-8
D: .
size: few
length: 17
J: TRBJ2-3
DNA: TGTGCCAGCAGCTTAGTTAGAGCATTACTTAGCACAGATACGCAGTATTTT
CDR3: CASSLVRALLSTDTQYF

V: TRBV27
D: .
size: few
length: 15
J: TRBJ1-6
DNA: TGTGCCAGCAGTTTATCCCCAGGGTATAATTCACCCCTCCACTTT
CDR3: CASSLSPGYNSPLHF

V: TRBV5-1
D: TRBD2
size: many
length: 13
J: TRBJ2-1
DNA: TGCGCCAGCAGGAGCGGGGAAGGGAATGAGCAGTTCTTC
CDR3: CASRSGEGNEQFF

V: TRBV7-9
D: .
size: few
length: 15
J: TRBJ2-2
DNA: TGTGCCAGCAGCCCAACAAGGGGGTACACCGGGGAGCTGTTTTTT
CDR3: CASSPTRGYTGELFF

V: TRBV5-1
D: .
size: .
length: 15
J: TRBJ1-5
DNA: TGCGCCAGCAGCTGGGGAATTGGGAGCAATCAGCCCCAGCATTTT
CDR3: CASSWGIGSNQPQHF

V: TRBV5-1
D: TRBD2
size: few
length: 16
J: TRBJ2-3
DNA: TGCGCCAGCAGCTGGCTCCTAGCGGGGGCCACAGATACGCAGTATTTT
CDR3: CASSWLLAGATDTQYF